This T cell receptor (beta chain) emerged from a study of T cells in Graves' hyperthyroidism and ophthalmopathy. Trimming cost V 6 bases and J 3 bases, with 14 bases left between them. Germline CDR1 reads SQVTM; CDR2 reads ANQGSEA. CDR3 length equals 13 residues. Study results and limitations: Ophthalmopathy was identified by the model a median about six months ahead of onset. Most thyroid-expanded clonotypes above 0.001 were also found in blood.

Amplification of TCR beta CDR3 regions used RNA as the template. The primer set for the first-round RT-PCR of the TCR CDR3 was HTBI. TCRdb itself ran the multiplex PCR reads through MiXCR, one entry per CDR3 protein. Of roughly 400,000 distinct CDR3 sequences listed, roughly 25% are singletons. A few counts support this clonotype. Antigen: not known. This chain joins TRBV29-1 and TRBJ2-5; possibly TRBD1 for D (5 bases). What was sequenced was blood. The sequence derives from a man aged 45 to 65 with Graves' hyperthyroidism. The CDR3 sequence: CSVEMTAKETQYF. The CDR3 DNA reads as TGCAGCGTAGAAATGACAGCTAAAGAGACCCAGTACTTC.